The clone carrying this T cell receptor (beta chain) came up a few times. TCRdb re-called the RT-PCR reads with MiXCR, one entry per CDR3 protein. The sample has about 210,000 distinct CDR3 sequences; 35% to 45% are singletons. This sample is drawn from a study of patients and donors after allogeneic stem cell transplantation. The germline V gene encodes CDR1 LGHNA and CDR2 YNFKEQ. The CDR3 covers 14 residues. Trimming took 1 base from V and 4 from J; bases not matched to a gene: 3. The sequenced sample was blood, either unsorted or a sorted T cell fraction (not recorded which). The rearrangement links TRBV4-2 to TRBJ2-7; 8 bases align to TRBD2. The sequence was obtained from a human donor who was either an allogeneic HSCT recipient or a stem cell or donor lymphocyte infusion donor (not recorded which). It is not recorded whose cells these are; they may come from a transplant donor. CDR3 residues: CASSQGLAGYEQYF. In DNA form, the CDR3 reads TGTGCCAGCAGCCAAGGGTTAGCGGGGTACGAGCAGTACTTC.